The entry below describes one T cell receptor (beta chain). V shed 0 bases and J 1 base; nucleotides not matched to a gene: 12. Germline V CDR1 and CDR2: SGHTS, YDEGEE. The CDR3 loop spans 18 amino acids. This sample is part of a study of blood T cell repertoires in COVID-19. Overall study: The samples span acute and convalescent COVID-19 from the United States, Italy and Spain. T cells, B-cell-depleted T cells, or PBMCs supplied cDNA or gDNA.

Authors' data handling: Amplified reference gene primers provided the basis for estimating nucleated cell counts. Generated by immunoSEQ multiplex PCR, the TCRdb table keeps only in-frame clones and is missing some. V and J calls and clone size are copied from that table; D and trimming were computed from the DNA. The sample shows approximately 73,000 clones, 70% to 85% of them seen only once. Input material: peripheral blood. The chain combines TRBV5-8 with TRBJ1-1; 7 nucleotides match TRBD1. The source of this sequence is an older woman with acute or convalescent COVID-19. In DNA form, the CDR3 reads TGTGCCAGCAGCTTGGTTCTTCTGGCAGGGGGGACGAACACTGAAGCTTTCTTT. Translation: CASSLVLLAGGTNTEAFF.